This T cell receptor (beta chain) was documented in a study of CD8 T cells in Susac syndrome. On the study more broadly: When blood was drawn, patients with Susac syndrome were on intravenous immunoglobulin alone, on corticosteroids, or therapy-naive. Study-wide results and limits: Repertoires of Susac syndrome CD4+ T cells lacked clonal expansion.

The V and J ends lost 6 bases and 4 bases, in that order; junction bases with no gene match: 11. The CDR3 runs 15 residues. CDR1 and CDR2 from the germline V gene are SGHAT and FQNNGV. Notes on this clonotype: Its target is unknown.

Each Susac syndrome patient had definite or probable disease by recently defined criteria. After extraction with the RNeasy kit, about 0.45 to 1 ug of the RNA was reverse transcribed using random hexamers. The TCR beta CDR3 was amplified by immunoSEQ multiplex PCR across 54 Vbeta, 13 Jbeta. TCRdb recomputed calls from the immunoSEQ multiplex PCR reads with MiXCR, one row per CDR3 protein. This sample has 95,000 to 150,000 distinct CDR3 sequences, with roughly 95% found just once. J is TRBJ2-7 and V is TRBV11-2, with 8 bases lining up with TRBD2. Material: CD4+ T cells from PBMCs. The TCR comes from a human donor with Susac syndrome. In nucleotides, the CDR3 is TGTGCCAGCAGGGCAACCGGGGGGGTGAAGTACGAGCAGTACTTC. It yields the protein CASRATGGVKYEQYF.